These T cell receptor beta chains were read from a single sample in a study of shared clonotypes between healthy human individuals. Some clones are missing from TCRdb's copy, which holds only in-frame ones; the method was immunoSEQ multiplex PCR. The repertoire includes more than 1,200,000 clones, about 98.5% of them detected once, and 0.3% to 0.45% sits in the top ten. Material: naive CD4+ T cells sorted from blood. These receptors were collected from a man aged 30 to 39 in good health. Both conserved end residues are trimmed from each CDR3.

J	V	CDR3
TRBJ2-5	TRBV25-1	ASRKGAETQY
TRBJ1-5	TRBV6-6	ASSYDTVGNQPQH
TRBJ2-2	TRBV5-1	ASSLARRGTSSNTGELF
TRBJ2-7	TRBV4-3	ASSQDSAGGSGEQY
TRBJ1-3	TRBV5-1	ASRPTLSGNTIY
TRBJ1-1	TRBV7-9	ATRGENTEAF
TRBJ2-3	TRBV15	ATSSVGNDPQY
TRBJ2-7	TRBV7-2	ASRPTGSYEQY
TRBJ1-4	TRBV5-6	ASSLVTGYDEKLF
TRBJ1-2	TRBV4-3	ASSLQGTGYT
TRBJ1-1	TRBV18	ASSPPGSVNTEAF
TRBJ2-7	TRBV6-6	ASSYSGRGTYEQY
TRBJ2-1	TRBV29-1	SVGHGGYNEQF
TRBJ2-1	TRBV18	ASSPGPRGEQF
TRBJ2-5	TRBV7-2	ASSLSGSYETQY
TRBJ2-6	TRBV9	ASSLGLAGISGANVLT
TRBJ2-2	TRBV5-1	ASSMMGTGELF
TRBJ1-5	TRBV11-3	ASSHPLGSGHQPQH
TRBJ1-5	TRBV29-1	SVGRGMDQPQH
TRBJ1-3	TRBV28	ASSSGGTGGNTIY
TRBJ2-1	TRBV18	ASSPPVVDEQF
TRBJ2-7	TRBV2	ASSPRAIEQY
TRBJ2-5	TRBV27	ASSPTQETQY
TRBJ2-5	TRBV7-2	ASSLWLAGGPGTQY
TRBJ2-1	TRBV9	ASSPHGGDEQF
TRBJ2-1	TRBV7-8	ASSLEVRGTDEQF
TRBJ2-6	TRBV27	ASSLLLGAGANVLT
TRBJ2-3	TRBV19	ASWRPGDTQY
TRBJ2-3	TRBV11-3	ASSLGRTDTQY
TRBJ1-1	TRBV2	ASRMTLLSEAF
TRBJ2-3	TRBV18	ASSDTGILSHTQY
TRBJ2-7	TRBV28	ASSLLQGASYEQY
TRBJ2-1	TRBV5-1	ASSPTGQVLNEQF
TRBJ2-3	TRBV5-1	ASSLEAGFTDTQY
TRBJ2-7	TRBV5-6	ASSPYTSSYEQY
TRBJ1-4	TRBV7-9	ASRDHRGPVGKLF
TRBJ2-1	TRBV28	ASSRTGTINEQF
TRBJ1-2	TRBV5-6	ASSSRGVNYGYT
TRBJ2-3	TRBV9	ASSVVGSGAVDTQY
TRBJ1-2	TRBV29-1	SVRPTGTGKLGYT
TRBJ2-2	TRBV21-1	ASSKGTGGRTGELF
TRBJ1-1	TRBV18	ASSPPAAVEAF
TRBJ2-5	TRBV18	ASSPVESRETQY
TRBJ2-1	TRBV7-8	ASSLNSAPRVEQF
TRBJ1-2	TRBV10-3	AIRPRSGEYGYT
TRBJ2-1	TRBV29-1	SVVWREGSYNEQF
TRBJ1-1	TRBV7-2	ASSFIRDRGRGRTEAF
TRBJ2-7	TRBV30	AWNRQGRNEQY
TRBJ2-7	TRBV4-3	ASSQVGGADEQY
TRBJ2-1	TRBV20-1	SAGRDPPQF
TRBJ2-1	TRBV28	ASSLLGINEQF
TRBJ2-7	TRBV25-1	ASSEEGLWAQTSYEQY
TRBJ2-7	TRBV10-3	AITPDRTYEQY
TRBJ1-2	TRBV14	ASSQEGVLGYT
TRBJ1-4	TRBV5-6	ASSGRDRGFEKLF
TRBJ2-2	TRBV18	ASSRARNENTGELF
TRBJ1-5	TRBV10-1	ASSGRTGRPYSNQPQH
TRBJ2-1	TRBV4-1	ATTALGRAYNEQF
TRBJ2-7	TRBV20-1	SARWDEQY
TRBJ2-3	TRBV9	ASTGRGRGTDTQY